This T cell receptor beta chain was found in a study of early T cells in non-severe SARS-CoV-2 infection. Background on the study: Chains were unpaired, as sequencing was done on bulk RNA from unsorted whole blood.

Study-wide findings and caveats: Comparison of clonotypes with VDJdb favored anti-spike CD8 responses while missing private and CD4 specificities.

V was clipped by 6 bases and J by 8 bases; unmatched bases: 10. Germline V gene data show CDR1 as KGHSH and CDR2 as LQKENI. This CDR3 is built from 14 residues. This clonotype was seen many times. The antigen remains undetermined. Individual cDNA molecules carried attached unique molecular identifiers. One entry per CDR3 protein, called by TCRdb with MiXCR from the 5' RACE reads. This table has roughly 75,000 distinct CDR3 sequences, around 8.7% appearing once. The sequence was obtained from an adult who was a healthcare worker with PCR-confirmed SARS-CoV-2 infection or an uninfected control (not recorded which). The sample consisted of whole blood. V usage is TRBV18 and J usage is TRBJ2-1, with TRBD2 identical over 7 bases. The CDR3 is CASSSLAGADEQFF. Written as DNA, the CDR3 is TGTGCCAGCTCGTCCCTGGCGGGAGCGGATGAGCAGTTCTTC.